This is a list of T cell receptor beta chains from one sample in a study of blood T cell repertoires in COVID-19. TCRdb's table, derived via immunoSEQ multiplex PCR, lists solely in-frame clones and lacks some. In the table there are 75,000 to 85,000 clones, about 90% of which are singletons. Sequenced input: peripheral blood. The receptors were sampled from a man aged 45-60 years with active COVID-19. CDR3s include the opening cysteine and the closing phenylalanine or tryptophan. D genes are given only for firm matches. Clone size appears in some rows only: once, few, many, or a class for an expanded clone.

V	length	J	size	D	CDR3	DNA
TRBV12-2	17	TRBJ2-7	.	.	CASRLVCAGRSSYEQYF	TGTGCAAGTCGCTTAGTCTGTGCGGGACGGAGCTCCTACGAGCAGTACTTC
TRBV7-9	12	TRBJ1-1	.	.	CASSLGAIEAFF	TGTGCCAGCAGCTTAGGAGCGATTGAAGCTTTCTTT
TRBV29-1	14	TRBJ2-2	.	.	CSVEGGWNTGELFF	TGCAGCGTTGAAGGAGGGTGGAACACCGGGGAGCTGTTTTTT
TRBV5-1	16	TRBJ1-4	.	TRBD1	CASSLTGGGSNEKLFF	TGCGCCAGCAGCTTGACAGGGGGCGGTTCTAATGAAAAACTGTTTTTT
TRBV2	15	TRBJ1-5	.	.	CASSEGAGLNQPQHF	TGTGCCAGCAGTGAAGGGGCAGGGTTGAATCAGCCCCAGCATTTT
TRBV30	14	TRBJ2-3	.	TRBD2	CAWSVASGTDTQYF	TGTGCCTGGAGTGTAGCTAGCGGGACAGATACGCAGTATTTT
TRBV30	13	TRBJ1-2	.	TRBD1	CAWAGTVGDGYTF	TGTGCCTGGGCGGGGACAGTCGGGGATGGCTACACCTTC
TRBV6-6	16	TRBJ2-2	.	.	CASTSGTGPSTGELFF	TGTGCCAGCACCTCCGGAACAGGACCCTCGACCGGGGAGCTGTTTTTT
TRBV6-5	15	TRBJ2-2	.	TRBD2	CASRFARGVTGELFF	TGTGCCAGCAGGTTCGCGCGGGGGGTCACCGGGGAGCTGTTTTTT
TRBV29-1	14	TRBJ2-5	.	.	CSVTGLGQQETQYF	TGCAGCGTTACCGGCCTCGGACAGCAAGAGACCCAGTACTTC
TRBV28	15	TRBJ1-2	.	.	CASSFTRGANYGYTF	TGTGCCAGCAGTTTTACCCGGGGAGCTAACTATGGCTACACCTTC
TRBV12-3/TRBV12-4	13	TRBJ1-5	.	.	CASSLGRDQPQHF	TGTGCCAGCAGTTTAGGCAGGGATCAGCCCCAGCATTTT
TRBV5-1	16	TRBJ2-3	.	TRBD2	CASLGGSGDAVDTQYF	TGCGCCAGCCTAGGTGGGAGCGGGGACGCCGTAGATACGCAGTATTTT
TRBV24-1	15	TRBJ2-3	.	TRBD1	CATSGSGQGPDTQYF	TGTGCCACCAGTGGGTCCGGACAGGGTCCAGATACGCAGTATTTT
TRBV4-3	15	TRBJ1-2	once	.	CASSHKIVDDYGYTF	TGCGCCAGCAGCCACAAGATCGTAGATGACTATGGCTACACCTTC
TRBV7-2	14	TRBJ2-4	.	TRBD2	CASSTSVAKNIQYF	TGTGCCAGCAGCACTAGCGTAGCCAAAAACATTCAGTACTTC
TRBV19	13	TRBJ2-7	.	.	CASSSGKSYEQYF	TGTGCCAGTAGTTCTGGCAAATCCTACGAGCAGTACTTC
TRBV5-1	16	TRBJ2-7	once	.	CASSLRETGISYEQYF	TGCGCCAGCAGCTTGCGGGAGACAGGGATCTCCTACGAGCAGTACTTC
TRBV3-1/TRBV3-2	18	TRBJ2-2	.	.	CASSHALDRDTNTGELFF	TGTGCCAGCAGTCACGCCCTAGACCGGGACACTAACACCGGGGAGCTGTTTTTT
TRBV19	12	TRBJ1-6	.	.	CASSMAGGLLHF	TGTGCCAGTAGTATGGCCGGAGGGCTCCTCCACTTT
TRBV18	15	TRBJ1-2	.	TRBD1	CASSPQGQGLDGYTF	TGTGCCAGCTCACCACAGGGACAGGGACTGGATGGCTACACCTTC
TRBV19	17	TRBJ2-7	.	TRBD1	CASSMKAGQGDYDEQYF	TGTGCCAGTAGTATGAAAGCGGGACAGGGGGACTACGACGAGCAGTACTTC
TRBV6-2/TRBV6-3	16	TRBJ2-7	.	TRBD2	CASSYGLAGTSYEQYF	TGTGCCAGCAGTTACGGACTAGCGGGGACCTCCTACGAGCAGTACTTC
TRBV19	13	TRBJ1-2	few	TRBD1	CASSLTGDYGYTF	TGTGCCAGTAGCCTGACAGGGGACTATGGCTACACCTTC
TRBV7-2	14	TRBJ2-5	.	.	CASSSFGVQETQYF	TGTGCCAGCAGCTCCTTCGGAGTGCAAGAGACCCAGTACTTC
TRBV11-2	16	TRBJ2-3	once	TRBD1	CASSRGQGMWTDTQYF	TGTGCCAGCAGTCGCGGACAGGGGATGTGGACAGATACGCAGTATTTT
TRBV4-3	16	TRBJ1-1	.	.	CASSQDPGGSRPEAFF	TGCGCCAGCAGCCAAGATCCCGGGGGGAGCAGACCAGAAGCTTTCTTT
TRBV9	15	TRBJ1-5	.	TRBD1	CASSVGQGARQPQHF	TGTGCCAGCAGCGTAGGACAGGGGGCGCGACAGCCCCAGCATTTT
TRBV14	22	TRBJ2-3	.	.	CASSQVTGPPETASVSTDTQYF	TGTGCCAGCAGCCAGGTGACAGGACCCCCGGAAACTGCTAGTGTTAGCACAGATACGCAGTATTTT
TRBV11-1	16	TRBJ2-1	once	.	CASSSPGGTRFGEQFF	TGTGCCAGCAGCTCCCCCGGAGGGACCCGTTTCGGTGAGCAGTTCTTC
TRBV5-4	12	TRBJ1-3	.	.	CASQGPGDTIYF	TGTGCCAGCCAGGGGCCTGGCGACACCATATATTTT
TRBV6-6	16	TRBJ1-1	.	TRBD1	CASSHPGQGAVAEAFF	TGTGCCAGCAGCCATCCGGGACAGGGGGCGGTCGCTGAAGCTTTCTTT
TRBV5-1	16	TRBJ2-5	.	TRBD2	CASSFYGASGGETQYF	TGCGCCAGCAGCTTTTACGGGGCTAGCGGGGGGGAGACCCAGTACTTC
TRBV7-9	13	TRBJ1-2	.	TRBD1	CASSQDRDYGYTF	TGTGCCAGCAGCCAGGACAGGGACTATGGCTACACCTTC
TRBV9	15	TRBJ2-2	.	TRBD1	CASSVDGTGSGELFF	TGTGCCAGCAGCGTCGACGGGACAGGGTCCGGGGAGCTGTTTTTT
TRBV24-1	14	TRBJ1-2	.	.	CATSEGGFNYGYTF	TGTGCCACCAGTGAAGGCGGATTTAACTATGGCTACACCTTC
TRBV7-9	15	TRBJ2-7	once	.	CASSLVSGSSYEQYF	TGTGCCAGCAGCTTAGTGTCAGGGTCATCCTACGAGCAGTACTTC
TRBV28	13	TRBJ2-1	.	.	CASTGSTYNEQFF	TGTGCCAGTACAGGGTCAACATACAATGAGCAGTTCTTC
TRBV4-2	15	TRBJ2-2	.	TRBD2	CASSQGAGVAGELFF	TGTGCCAGCAGCCAAGGAGCGGGAGTCGCCGGGGAGCTGTTTTTT
TRBV7-2	16	TRBJ2-1	once	.	CASSLNGGGLYNEQFF	TGTGCCAGCAGCTTAAATGGAGGGGGCCTGTACAATGAGCAGTTCTTC
TRBV30	14	TRBJ1-6	once	.	CACHRGDYNSPLHF	TGTGCCTGCCACCGGGGGGATTATAATTCACCCCTCCACTTT
TRBV24-1	16	TRBJ2-5	.	TRBD2	CATSDPGLAGEETQYF	TGTGCCACCAGTGATCCCGGACTAGCGGGGGAAGAGACCCAGTACTTC
TRBV30	13	TRBJ1-2	.	.	CAWSVFNSYGYTF	TGTGCCTGGAGTGTATTTAATTCCTATGGCTACACCTTC
TRBV29-1	17	TRBJ2-7	.	.	CSVVFATRGGLVYEQYF	TGCAGCGTTGTATTCGCAACTAGGGGGGGGCTCGTTTACGAGCAGTACTTC
TRBV6-2/TRBV6-3	14	TRBJ2-2	.	.	CASSRTFPNGELFF	TGTGCCAGCAGTCGAACATTCCCAAACGGGGAGCTGTTTTTT
TRBV19	17	TRBJ2-3	.	.	CASSWGSRAGGTDTQYF	TGTGCCAGTAGTTGGGGTTCAAGGGCAGGGGGCACAGATACGCAGTATTTT
TRBV5-8	15	TRBJ2-7	.	.	CASSSVLAPSYEQYF	TGTGCCAGCAGCTCCGTGTTGGCACCTTCCTACGAGCAGTACTTC
TRBV5-4	15	TRBJ2-7	.	.	CASSGGTVLSYEQYF	TGTGCCAGCAGCGGGGGGACAGTTCTCTCCTACGAGCAGTACTTC
TRBV10-3	14	TRBJ2-1	.	TRBD2	CASGGGSVYNEQFF	TGTGCCAGCGGGGGGGGGTCTGTCTACAATGAGCAGTTCTTC
TRBV27	15	TRBJ1-5	once	.	CATKIMGQRNQPQHF	TGTGCCACCAAGATAATGGGACAACGTAATCAGCCCCAGCATTTT
TRBV7-2	14	TRBJ2-7	once	TRBD2	CASSLSGGTYEQYF	TGTGCCAGCAGCTTAAGCGGGGGAACCTACGAGCAGTACTTC
TRBV27	12	TRBJ1-6	.	TRBD1	CATGQRNSPLHF	TGTGCCACGGGACAGCGGAATTCACCCCTCCACTTT
TRBV19	15	TRBJ2-1	once	TRBD1	CASSLQGSPYNEQFF	TGTGCCAGTAGCTTACAGGGGTCTCCCTACAATGAGCAGTTCTTC
TRBV6-4	14	TRBJ1-3	.	.	CATSGSSSGNTIYF	TGTGCCACCTCGGGTAGTAGCTCTGGAAACACCATATATTTT
TRBV28	16	TRBJ2-3	few	.	CASSLPGGLGADTQYF	TGTGCCAGCAGTTTGCCGGGGGGCCTCGGGGCAGATACGCAGTATTTT